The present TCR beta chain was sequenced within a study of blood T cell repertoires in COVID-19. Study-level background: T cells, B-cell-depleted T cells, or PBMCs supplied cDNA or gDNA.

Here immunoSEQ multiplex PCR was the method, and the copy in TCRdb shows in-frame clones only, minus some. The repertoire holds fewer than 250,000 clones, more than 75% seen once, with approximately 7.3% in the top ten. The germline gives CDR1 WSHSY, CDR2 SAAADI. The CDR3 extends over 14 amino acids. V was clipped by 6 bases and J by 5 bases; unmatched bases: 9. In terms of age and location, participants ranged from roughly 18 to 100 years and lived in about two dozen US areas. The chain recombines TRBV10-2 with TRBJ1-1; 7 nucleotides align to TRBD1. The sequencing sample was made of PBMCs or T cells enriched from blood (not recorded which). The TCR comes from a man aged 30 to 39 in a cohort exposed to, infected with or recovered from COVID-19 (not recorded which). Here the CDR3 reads CASRRDRGRTEAFF. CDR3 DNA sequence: TGCGCCAGCAGGAGGGACAGAGGTAGGACTGAAGCTTTCTTT.